Listed below are T cell receptor beta chains from one sample, sequenced in a study of T-cell reconstitution after alpha-beta-depleted transplantation in children. A single record per CDR3 protein comes from TCRdb applying MiXCR to the PCR reads. The data contain 450,000 to 550,000 distinct CDR3 sequences, 9.5% to 12% of them singletons. The specimen was PBMCs, mostly from graft donor cells, collected 180 days after TCRalphabeta/CD19-depleted stem cell transplant. These receptor sequences come from a female patient aged 2-15 years who had a stem cell transplant for aplastic anemia, so the T cells may come from the graft donor. CDR3s include the opening cysteine and the closing phenylalanine or tryptophan. A D gene is named only where the DNA matches it firmly. A row's size may be missing; if present it is once, few, many or a size class.

few	TRBD2	TRBJ2-1	TRBV5-1	TGCGCCAGCAGCTTGGGGGCGGGAGGCTCTGGACATGAGCAGTTCTTC	CASSLGAGGSGHEQFF
few	NA	TRBJ2-1	TRBV14	TGTGCCAGCAGCCGAGACGGCCACAATGAGCAGTTCTTC	CASSRDGHNEQFF
NA	TRBD1	TRBJ1-5	TRBV6-2/TRBV6-3	TGTGCCAGCAGTTACTCGACGAAGACAGGGAACAATCAGCCCCAGCATTTT	CASSYSTKTGNNQPQHF
NA	TRBD1	TRBJ1-2	TRBV4-2	TGTGCCAGCAGTAACGGACAGGGGTATGGCTACACCTTC	CASSNGQGYGYTF
NA	NA	TRBJ1-5	TRBV7-9	TGTGCCAGCAGCTTGTCGGGAAACATCGGGCCCCAGCATTTT	CASSLSGNIGPQHF
few	TRBD1	TRBJ1-1	TRBV25-1	TGTGCCAGCAGTCCCCAGGGGGCTGGAGATGAAGCTTTCTTT	CASSPQGAGDEAFF
few	NA	TRBJ1-1	TRBV20-1	TGCAGTGCTAATGGTCCCCTAAGGACTGAAGCTTTCTTT	CSANGPLRTEAFF
NA	TRBD1	TRBJ1-5	TRBV28	TGTGCCAGCAGTTCGACAGGGAGCGGCCAGCCCCAGCATTTT	CASSSTGSGQPQHF
few	NA	TRBJ2-3	TRBV2	TGTGCCAGCGTCATGGACGGCTATACGCAGTATTTT	CASVMDGYTQYF
NA	NA	TRBJ1-1	TRBV28	TGTGCCAGCAGTTTTGTGGTAGAGAACACTGAAGCTTTCTTT	CASSFVVENTEAFF
once	NA	TRBJ2-1	TRBV28	TGTGCCGGCAGTTTATGGACGACCGGGAACAATGAGCAGTTCTTC	CAGSLWTTGNNEQFF
many	NA	TRBJ2-5	TRBV27	TGTGCCATCGGGGGCGCTGGGGAGACCCAGTACTTC	CAIGGAGETQYF
few	NA	TRBJ2-2	TRBV28	TGTGCCAGCAGTTTAAGGCGGGAGCTGTTTTTT	CASSLRRELFF
once	NA	TRBJ1-4	TRBV3-1	TGTGCCAGCAGCCGCGGACAGCTCTATCGGTACGGAGGCGAAATACTGTTTTTT	CASSRGQLYRYGGEILFF
many	NA	TRBJ2-2	TRBV15	TGTGCCACCAGCAGAGATCAGGACAGATACACCGGGGAGCTGTTTTTT	CATSRDQDRYTGELFF
few	TRBD2	TRBJ2-5	TRBV29-1	TGCAGCGTTGGACTAGCGGGAATAGAGACCCAGTACTTC	CSVGLAGIETQYF
few	TRBD2	TRBJ2-2	TRBV6-1	TGTGCCACCGAAAGGCGGGAGTTCGCCGGGGAGCTGTTTTTT	CATERREFAGELFF
NA	TRBD2	TRBJ2-3	TRBV9	TGTGCCAGCAGCGCCGCATTACTAGCGGGAGGGCGGAAGGATACGCAGTATTTT	CASSAALLAGGRKDTQYF
few	NA	TRBJ2-4	TRBV15	TGTGCCACCAGCAGAGATATCGGGGTTGTTCGGACTTCGGACTTC	CATSRDIGVVRTSDF
NA	TRBD1	TRBJ2-6	TRBV5-1	TGCGCCAGTTGTCGGGGACAGGGTATCTCTGGGGCCAACGTCCTGACTTTC	CASCRGQGISGANVLTF
NA	NA	TRBJ1-1	TRBV20-1	TGCAGTGCTCGCCAGGGGCACAACACTCAAGCTTTCTTT	CSARQGHNTQAFF
NA	NA	TRBJ2-2	TRBV11-3	TGTGCCAGCAGCTTAGAACGGATGGAGGACACCGGGGAGCTGTTTTTT	CASSLERMEDTGELFF
many	TRBD2	TRBJ2-1	TRBV6-2/TRBV6-3	TGTGCCAGCACTAGCGGGAGGTTCTTGTCCTACAATGAGCAGTTCTTC	CASTSGRFLSYNEQFF
NA	NA	TRBJ1-1	TRBV9	TGTGCCAGCAGCCCAGCACAGGGTTTAACTGAAGCTTTCTTT	CASSPAQGLTEAFF
few	TRBD1	TRBJ2-1	TRBV6-1	TGTGCCAGCAGGGTGGGACAGGGTGTTGCGGGCCTCTACAATGAGCAGTTCTTC	CASRVGQGVAGLYNEQFF
many	NA	TRBJ2-1	TRBV7-6	TGTGCCAGCAGCCTTTTGGGGATGGGGAATGAGCAGTTCTTC	CASSLLGMGNEQFF
few	TRBD2	TRBJ2-1	TRBV7-9	TGTGCCAGCAGCGGTTGGGCGGGGGGCAATGAGCAGTTCTTC	CASSGWAGGNEQFF
many	NA	TRBJ2-5	TRBV12-3/TRBV12-4	TGTGCCAGCAGGCTAACCGGGACACTCCAAGAGACCCAGTACTTC	CASRLTGTLQETQYF
NA	NA	TRBJ1-2	TRBV7-3	TGTGCCAGCAGCTTAACGAGGGAGAATGGCTACACCTTC	CASSLTRENGYTF
many	NA	TRBJ2-3	TRBV20-1	TGCAGTGCTAGAGAGGAGAAAGATACGCAGTATTTT	CSAREEKDTQYF
NA	NA	TRBJ2-5	TRBV28	TGTGCCAGCAGACGACTATGGAGGGGACGATGGGAGACCCAGTACTTC	CASRRLWRGRWETQYF
many	TRBD2	TRBJ2-3	TRBV29-1	TGCAGCGTTACCTTACACGTGTCGGCGGGAGGGACAGATACGCAGTATTTT	CSVTLHVSAGGTDTQYF
NA	TRBD2	TRBJ2-1	TRBV4-1	TGCGCCAGCAGCCAAACTAGCGGGAATGAGCAGTTCTTC	CASSQTSGNEQFF
NA	NA	TRBJ2-3	TRBV12-3/TRBV12-4	TGTGCCAGCACCCTTGCGGTCAAACCAGATACGCAGTATTTT	CASTLAVKPDTQYF
NA	NA	TRBJ1-2	TRBV18	TGTGCCAGCTCACCAGATCCAGGCCATGGCTACACCTTC	CASSPDPGHGYTF
many	NA	TRBJ2-1	TRBV24-1	TGTGCCACCAGTGATTGGGGAAGCTCCTACAATGAGCAGTTCTTC	CATSDWGSSYNEQFF
NA	NA	TRBJ1-4	TRBV19	TGTGCCACCCGTGGCGGGGAGCGTGAAAAACTGTTTTTT	CATRGGEREKLFF
NA	TRBD2	TRBJ2-5	TRBV4-3	TGCGCCAGCAGCCAAGATCGGAAGCGGGGACAAGAGACCCAGTACTTC	CASSQDRKRGQETQYF
few	NA	TRBJ2-5	TRBV9	TGTGCCAGCAGCGTAGTTGGCAGGTTCGGGACCCAGTACTTC	CASSVVGRFGTQYF
NA	NA	TRBJ2-5	TRBV3-1	TGTGCCAGCAGCCTCAAACTTGACGCACGGCGAACAGAGACCCAGTACTTC	CASSLKLDARRTETQYF
NA	TRBD2	TRBJ2-1	TRBV5-1	TGCGCCAGCAGCTCCAGCGGGAGAGTAGGGGACCCTACTGAGCAGTTCTTC	CASSSSGRVGDPTEQFF
NA	TRBD1	TRBJ1-1	TRBV7-6	TGTGCCAGCAGCTTCGCCGGGACAGACACTGAAGCTTTCTTT	CASSFAGTDTEAFF
few	NA	TRBJ2-1	TRBV4-2	TGTGCCAGCAGCCAAGATGGCCCTGAGCAGTTCTTC	CASSQDGPEQFF
NA	NA	TRBJ2-1	TRBV7-9	TGTGCCAGCAGCCCTCATTTAAGGGGAAGCTCCTACAATGAGCAGTTCTTC	CASSPHLRGSSYNEQFF
NA	TRBD1	TRBJ1-2	TRBV28	TGTGCAAGTGGTGGGGGACAGCAAGTCTATGGCTACACCTTC	CASGGGQQVYGYTF
NA	NA	TRBJ2-5	TRBV7-2	TGTGCCAGCAGCCTTCGTGGAGTCCAAGAGACCCAGTACTTC	CASSLRGVQETQYF
few	NA	TRBJ1-1	TRBV29-1	TGCAGCGTTGACCCCGACAGGTGGCGGTGGAGGAACACTGAAGCTTTCTTT	CSVDPDRWRWRNTEAFF
many	NA	TRBJ1-1	TRBV6-2/TRBV6-3	TGTGCCAGCGCCCCGAGGGGTATCGCTGAAGCTTTCTTT	CASAPRGIAEAFF
many	NA	TRBJ2-7	TRBV4-3	TGCGCCAGCAGCCAACTATCCGGGGTCGAGCAGTACTTC	CASSQLSGVEQYF
NA	TRBD1	TRBJ1-1	TRBV3-1	TGTGCCAGCAGCCCTATTGGCAGGGGGTATTCTGAAGCTTTCTTT	CASSPIGRGYSEAFF
few	TRBD2	TRBJ2-3	TRBV10-3	TGTGCCATCAGTCCTACTAGCGGGAGGACTCATAACACAGATACGCAGTATTTT	CAISPTSGRTHNTDTQYF
few	NA	TRBJ1-1	TRBV7-9	TGTGCCAGCAGCCCGGCCGGGGGGGGACACCCGAACACTGAAGCTTTCTTT	CASSPAGGGHPNTEAFF
NA	TRBD2	TRBJ2-2	TRBV4-3	TGCGCCAGCAGCCGGACCGGACTAGCGGGAGTTGGGGAGCTGTTTTTT	CASSRTGLAGVGELFF
NA	TRBD1	TRBJ1-4	TRBV29-1	TGCAGCGTCCGTGGACAGGGACGGGCTAATGAAAAACTGTTTTTT	CSVRGQGRANEKLFF